Here is one T cell receptor (beta chain) with its context. What it binds is not known. This CDR3 region has 14 residues. Germline CDR1 and CDR2: MDHEN and SYDVKM. The V gene lost 4 bases and the J gene lost 5 bases, with 11 bases spanning the gap. Method: immunoSEQ multiplex PCR; TCRdb's copy keeps in-frame clones and lacks some. Counted here are around 58,000 clones, around 88% occurring once; the ten biggest clones make up around 1.5%. The data are from a study of OX40 agonist ivuxolimab in advanced cancers. On the study more broadly: The study reported partial responses in three patients: one hepatocellular carcinoma, two cutaneous melanoma. Study findings and constraints: CD8+ T cells showed, on average, more clonal expansion than CD4+ cells.

The rearrangement links TRBV28 to TRBJ1-4; D is undetermined. The sample consisted of CD4+ or CD8+ T cells sorted from blood, taken in a trial of the OX40 agonist ivuxolimab. This receptor was taken from an adult with an advanced solid tumor such as melanoma, head and neck, liver or kidney cancer. In DNA form, the CDR3 reads TGTGCCAGCAGTTCCGGGAAGATAAATGAAAAACTGTTTTTT. As protein: CASSSGKINEKLFF.